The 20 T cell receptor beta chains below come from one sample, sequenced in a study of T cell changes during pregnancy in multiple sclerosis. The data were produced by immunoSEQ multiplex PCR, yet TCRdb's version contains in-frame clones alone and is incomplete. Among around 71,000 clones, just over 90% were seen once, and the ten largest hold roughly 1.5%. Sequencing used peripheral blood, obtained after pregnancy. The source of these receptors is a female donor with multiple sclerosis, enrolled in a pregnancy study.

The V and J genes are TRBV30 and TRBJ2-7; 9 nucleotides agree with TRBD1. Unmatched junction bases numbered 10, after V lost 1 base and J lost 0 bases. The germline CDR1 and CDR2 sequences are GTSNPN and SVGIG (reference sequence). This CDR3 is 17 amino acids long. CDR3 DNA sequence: TGTGCCTGGAGTGCGGGACAGGGCTACGCGAGCTCCTACGAGCAGTACTTC. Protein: CAWSAGQGYASSYEQYF.

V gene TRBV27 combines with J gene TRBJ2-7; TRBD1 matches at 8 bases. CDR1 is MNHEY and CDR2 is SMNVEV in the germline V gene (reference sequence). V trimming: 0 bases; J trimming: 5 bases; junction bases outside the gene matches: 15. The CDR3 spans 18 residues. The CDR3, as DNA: TGTGCCAGCAGTTTATCTGGCGACAGGGGTAAAATTATCGACGAGCAGTACTTC. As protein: CASSLSGDRGKIIDEQYF.

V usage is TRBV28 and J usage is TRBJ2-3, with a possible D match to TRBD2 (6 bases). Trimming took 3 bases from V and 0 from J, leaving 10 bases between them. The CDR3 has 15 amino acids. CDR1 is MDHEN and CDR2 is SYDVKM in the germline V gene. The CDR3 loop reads CASSFRGKSTDTQYF. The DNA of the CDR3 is TGTGCCAGCAGTTTTCGCGGGAAGAGCACAGATACGCAGTATTTT.

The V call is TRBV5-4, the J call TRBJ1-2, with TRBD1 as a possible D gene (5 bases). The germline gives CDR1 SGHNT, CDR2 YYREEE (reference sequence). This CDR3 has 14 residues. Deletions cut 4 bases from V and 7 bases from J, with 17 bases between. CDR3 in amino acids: CASSPSLGGTGYTF. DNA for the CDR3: TGTGCCAGCAGCCCGAGCCTCGGAGGGACTGGCTACACCTTC.

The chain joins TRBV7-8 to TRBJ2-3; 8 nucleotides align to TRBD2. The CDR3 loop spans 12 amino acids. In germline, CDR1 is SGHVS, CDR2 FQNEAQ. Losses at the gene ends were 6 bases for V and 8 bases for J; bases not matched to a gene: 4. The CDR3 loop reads CASRFTSGTQYF. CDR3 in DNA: TGTGCCAGCAGGTTTACTAGCGGTACGCAGTATTTT.

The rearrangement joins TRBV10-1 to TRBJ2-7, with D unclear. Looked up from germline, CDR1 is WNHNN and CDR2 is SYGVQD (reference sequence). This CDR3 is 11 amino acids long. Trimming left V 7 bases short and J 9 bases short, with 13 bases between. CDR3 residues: CASILKRWQYF. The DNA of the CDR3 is TGCGCCAGCATTCTCAAGAGGTGGCAGTACTTC.

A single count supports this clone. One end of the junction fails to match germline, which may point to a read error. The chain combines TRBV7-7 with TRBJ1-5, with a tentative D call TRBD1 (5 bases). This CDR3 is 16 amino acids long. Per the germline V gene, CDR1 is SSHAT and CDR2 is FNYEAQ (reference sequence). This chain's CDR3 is CASSPEVAGLIQPQHF. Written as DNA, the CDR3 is TGTGCTAGCAGCCCCGAGGTCGCGGGGCTAATTCAGCCCCAGCATTTT.

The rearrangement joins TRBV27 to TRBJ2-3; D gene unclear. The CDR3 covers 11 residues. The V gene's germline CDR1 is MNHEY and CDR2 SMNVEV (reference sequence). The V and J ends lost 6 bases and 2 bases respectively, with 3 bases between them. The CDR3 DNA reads TGTGCCAGCAGATACACAGATACGCAGTATTTT. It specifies CASRYTDTQYF.

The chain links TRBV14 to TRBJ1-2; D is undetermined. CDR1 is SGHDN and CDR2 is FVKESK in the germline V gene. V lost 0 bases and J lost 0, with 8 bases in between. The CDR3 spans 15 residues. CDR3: CASSQEPRANYGYTF. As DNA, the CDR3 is TGTGCCAGCAGCCAAGAACCAAGAGCTAACTATGGCTACACCTTC.

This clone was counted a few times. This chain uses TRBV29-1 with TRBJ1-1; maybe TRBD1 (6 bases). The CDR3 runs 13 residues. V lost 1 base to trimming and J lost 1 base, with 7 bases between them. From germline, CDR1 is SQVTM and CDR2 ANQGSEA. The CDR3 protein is CSVEGTANTEAFF. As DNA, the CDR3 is TGCAGCGTTGAAGGGACAGCGAACACTGAAGCTTTCTTT.

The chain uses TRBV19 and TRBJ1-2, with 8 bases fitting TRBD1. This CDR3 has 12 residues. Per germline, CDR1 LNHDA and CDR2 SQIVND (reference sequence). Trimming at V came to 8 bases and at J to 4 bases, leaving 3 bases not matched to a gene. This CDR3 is CASRTGLYGYTF. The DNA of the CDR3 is TGTGCCAGTCGGACAGGGCTCTATGGCTACACCTTC. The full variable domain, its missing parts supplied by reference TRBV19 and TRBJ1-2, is DGGITQSPKYLFRKEGQNVTLSCEQNLNHDAMYWYRQDPGQGLRLIYYSQIVNDFQKGDIAEGYSVSREKKESFPLTVTSAQKNPTAFYLCASRTGLYGYTFGSGTRLTVV.

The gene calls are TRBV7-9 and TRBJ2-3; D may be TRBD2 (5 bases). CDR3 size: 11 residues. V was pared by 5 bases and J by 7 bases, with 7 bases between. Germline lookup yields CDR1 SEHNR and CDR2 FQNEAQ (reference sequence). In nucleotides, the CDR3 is TGTGCCAGCAGCCGAGGGAATACGCAGTATTTT. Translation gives CASSRGNTQYF. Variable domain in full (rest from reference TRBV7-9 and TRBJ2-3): DTGVSQNPRHKITKRGQNVTFRCDPISEHNRLYWYRQTLGQGPEFLTYFQNEAQLEKSRLLSDRFSAERPKGSFSTLEIQRTEQGDSAMYLCASSRGNTQYFGPGTRLTVL.

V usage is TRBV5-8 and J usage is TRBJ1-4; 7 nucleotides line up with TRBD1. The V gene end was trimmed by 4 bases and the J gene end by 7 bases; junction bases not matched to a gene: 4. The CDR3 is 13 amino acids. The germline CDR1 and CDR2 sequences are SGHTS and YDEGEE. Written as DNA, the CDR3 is TGTGCCAGCAGCGGGCAGGGGGGTGAAAAACTGTTTTTT. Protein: CASSGQGGEKLFF.

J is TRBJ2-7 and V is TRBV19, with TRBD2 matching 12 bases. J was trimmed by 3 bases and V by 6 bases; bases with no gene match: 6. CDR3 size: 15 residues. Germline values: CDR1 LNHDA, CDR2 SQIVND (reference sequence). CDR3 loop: CASRKETSGSYEQYF. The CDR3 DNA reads TGTGCCAGTAGGAAAGAGACTAGCGGGAGCTACGAGCAGTACTTC.

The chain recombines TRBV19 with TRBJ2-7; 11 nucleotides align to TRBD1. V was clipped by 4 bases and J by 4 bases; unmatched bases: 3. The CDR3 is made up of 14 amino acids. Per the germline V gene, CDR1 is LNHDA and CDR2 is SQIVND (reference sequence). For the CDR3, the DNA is TGTGCCAGTAGTAGGACAGGGGGCGAGTACGAGCAGTACTTC. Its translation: CASSRTGGEYEQYF.

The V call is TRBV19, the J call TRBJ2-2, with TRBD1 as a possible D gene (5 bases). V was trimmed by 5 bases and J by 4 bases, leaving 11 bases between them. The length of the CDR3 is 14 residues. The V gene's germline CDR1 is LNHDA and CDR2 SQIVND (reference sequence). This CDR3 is CASSATDITGELFF. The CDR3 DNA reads TGTGCCAGTAGTGCGACGGACATCACCGGGGAGCTGTTTTTT.

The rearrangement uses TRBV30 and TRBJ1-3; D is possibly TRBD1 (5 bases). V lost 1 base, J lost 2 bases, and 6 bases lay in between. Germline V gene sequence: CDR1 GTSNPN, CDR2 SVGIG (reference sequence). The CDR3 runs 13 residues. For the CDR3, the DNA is TGTGCCTGGAGTGGGGGGGCTGGAAACACCATATATTTT. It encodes CAWSGGAGNTIYF.

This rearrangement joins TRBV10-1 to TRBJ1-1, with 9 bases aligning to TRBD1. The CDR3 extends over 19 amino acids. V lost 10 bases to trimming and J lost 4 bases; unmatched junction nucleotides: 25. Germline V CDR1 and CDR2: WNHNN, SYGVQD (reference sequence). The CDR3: CATLKSITGGLGKTTEAFF. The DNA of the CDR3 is TGCGCCACCTTAAAAAGTATCACAGGGGGCCTGGGTAAGACCACTGAAGCTTTCTTT.

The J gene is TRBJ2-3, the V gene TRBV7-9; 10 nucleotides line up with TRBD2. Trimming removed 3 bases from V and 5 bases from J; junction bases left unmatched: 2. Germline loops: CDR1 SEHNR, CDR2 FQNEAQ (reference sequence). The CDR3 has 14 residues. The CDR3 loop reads CASSLASGRDTQYF. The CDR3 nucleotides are TGTGCCAGCAGCTTGGCTAGCGGGAGAGATACGCAGTATTTT.

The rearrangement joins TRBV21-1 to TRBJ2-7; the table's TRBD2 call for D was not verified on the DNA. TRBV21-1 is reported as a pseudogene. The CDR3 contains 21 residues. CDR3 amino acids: CASSKVGGAGCGTRFHYEQYF. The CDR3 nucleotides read TGTGCCAGCAGCAAAGTTGGGGGGGCAGGATGCGGGACCCGGTTCCACTACGAGCAGTACTTC.